This T cell receptor beta chain comes out of a study of blood T cells in healthy people across ages. Findings and caveats of the study: Estimates drawn from one million T cells were deemed to understate diversity.

A sample-barcoded 5' primer and a J-beta primer mix were used in a second PCR of about 6 to 11 cycles. Each CDR3 protein gets one entry after TCRdb re-called the 5' RACE reads with MiXCR. The sample consists of 750,000 or so distinct CDR3 sequences, approximately 25% of them appearing once. CDR1 and CDR2 from the germline V gene are SNHLY and FYNNEI. The CDR3 contains 14 residues. The ends were cut back, 3 bases at V and 4 bases at J, with 11 bases in the middle. This clonotype was counted between two and nine times. Its antigen is not identified. Another study also made use of these data, one on T cells of mothers and their children. That report adds: The yield was over 8.5 million TCR beta CDR3 reads from each mother and approximately 3.1 million from each child.

Sequenced input: blood. This clonotype originated in a boy between 10 and 17 years old in good health. The chain carries TRBV2 and TRBJ2-3; TRBD2 might be the D (5 bases). In nucleotides, the CDR3 is TGTGCCAGCAGTGAGACGGGGTACTCAGATACGCAGTATTTT. Translated: CASSETGYSDTQYF.